This TCR beta chain stems from a study of T cells after posttransplantation cyclophosphamide. Treatment was busulfan-fludarabine conditioning, a marrow graft, and cyclophosphamide on days +3 and +4. Libraries were prepared by immunoSEQ multiplex PCR; TCRdb keeps only in-frame clonotypes and omits some of them. This sample has some 6,700 clones, with about 92% found just once. Study-level results: TRB overlap between skin or GI tissue T cells and blood was limited. Donor CD8+ memory clones often dominated recipient blood repertoires at later times. After PTCy, TRB diversity resembled that of CNI/methotrexate controls.

V lost 4 bases, J lost 7 bases, and 10 bases stayed unmatched. Germline CDR1 reads SGHRS; CDR2 reads YFSETQ. There are 16 residues in the CDR3. With regard to this clone: The target antigen is unknown.

This chain links TRBV5-1 with TRBJ2-3; 12 nucleotides agree with TRBD2. This specimen consisted of CD8+ T cells sorted from blood, obtained after allogeneic stem cell transplant with posttransplant cyclophosphamide. The sequence came from a male patient between 55 and 70 years old who received an allogeneic stem cell transplant from a related donor and was CMV-positive. The graft donor may have contributed some T cells. This CDR3 reads CASSLSSGGAGHTQYF. DNA for the CDR3: TGCGCCAGCAGCCTGTCTAGCGGGGGGGCTGGTCATACGCAGTATTTT.